The sequence of this T cell receptor beta chain was determined in a study of shared clonotypes between healthy human individuals. Assay: immunoSEQ multiplex PCR; the TCRdb copy retains only in-frame clones and omits some. Among approximately 1.4 million clones, about 98% were seen once, and the ten largest hold around 0.47%. A note on this clone: Its antigen remains unidentified.

Study conclusions and caveats: The study's rarefaction showed incomplete sorted-subset sequencing despite large depth. Lower generation probabilities were found for non-shared clonotypes than for those shared by all four donors.

Germline assignment: CDR1 SEHNR and CDR2 FQNEAQ (reference sequence). The CDR3 consists of 12 residues. V was trimmed by 2 bases and J by 7 bases, leaving 9 bases between them. V and J are TRBV7-9 and TRBJ2-7; D is ambiguous. This TCR derives from a man in his thirties or forties in good health. What was sequenced was naive CD4+ T cells sorted from blood. Subset: CD45RA+ positively selected. In nucleotides, the CDR3 is TGTGCCAGCAGCTTAATTCCTGCGGAGCAGTACTTC. It specifies CASSLIPAEQYF.